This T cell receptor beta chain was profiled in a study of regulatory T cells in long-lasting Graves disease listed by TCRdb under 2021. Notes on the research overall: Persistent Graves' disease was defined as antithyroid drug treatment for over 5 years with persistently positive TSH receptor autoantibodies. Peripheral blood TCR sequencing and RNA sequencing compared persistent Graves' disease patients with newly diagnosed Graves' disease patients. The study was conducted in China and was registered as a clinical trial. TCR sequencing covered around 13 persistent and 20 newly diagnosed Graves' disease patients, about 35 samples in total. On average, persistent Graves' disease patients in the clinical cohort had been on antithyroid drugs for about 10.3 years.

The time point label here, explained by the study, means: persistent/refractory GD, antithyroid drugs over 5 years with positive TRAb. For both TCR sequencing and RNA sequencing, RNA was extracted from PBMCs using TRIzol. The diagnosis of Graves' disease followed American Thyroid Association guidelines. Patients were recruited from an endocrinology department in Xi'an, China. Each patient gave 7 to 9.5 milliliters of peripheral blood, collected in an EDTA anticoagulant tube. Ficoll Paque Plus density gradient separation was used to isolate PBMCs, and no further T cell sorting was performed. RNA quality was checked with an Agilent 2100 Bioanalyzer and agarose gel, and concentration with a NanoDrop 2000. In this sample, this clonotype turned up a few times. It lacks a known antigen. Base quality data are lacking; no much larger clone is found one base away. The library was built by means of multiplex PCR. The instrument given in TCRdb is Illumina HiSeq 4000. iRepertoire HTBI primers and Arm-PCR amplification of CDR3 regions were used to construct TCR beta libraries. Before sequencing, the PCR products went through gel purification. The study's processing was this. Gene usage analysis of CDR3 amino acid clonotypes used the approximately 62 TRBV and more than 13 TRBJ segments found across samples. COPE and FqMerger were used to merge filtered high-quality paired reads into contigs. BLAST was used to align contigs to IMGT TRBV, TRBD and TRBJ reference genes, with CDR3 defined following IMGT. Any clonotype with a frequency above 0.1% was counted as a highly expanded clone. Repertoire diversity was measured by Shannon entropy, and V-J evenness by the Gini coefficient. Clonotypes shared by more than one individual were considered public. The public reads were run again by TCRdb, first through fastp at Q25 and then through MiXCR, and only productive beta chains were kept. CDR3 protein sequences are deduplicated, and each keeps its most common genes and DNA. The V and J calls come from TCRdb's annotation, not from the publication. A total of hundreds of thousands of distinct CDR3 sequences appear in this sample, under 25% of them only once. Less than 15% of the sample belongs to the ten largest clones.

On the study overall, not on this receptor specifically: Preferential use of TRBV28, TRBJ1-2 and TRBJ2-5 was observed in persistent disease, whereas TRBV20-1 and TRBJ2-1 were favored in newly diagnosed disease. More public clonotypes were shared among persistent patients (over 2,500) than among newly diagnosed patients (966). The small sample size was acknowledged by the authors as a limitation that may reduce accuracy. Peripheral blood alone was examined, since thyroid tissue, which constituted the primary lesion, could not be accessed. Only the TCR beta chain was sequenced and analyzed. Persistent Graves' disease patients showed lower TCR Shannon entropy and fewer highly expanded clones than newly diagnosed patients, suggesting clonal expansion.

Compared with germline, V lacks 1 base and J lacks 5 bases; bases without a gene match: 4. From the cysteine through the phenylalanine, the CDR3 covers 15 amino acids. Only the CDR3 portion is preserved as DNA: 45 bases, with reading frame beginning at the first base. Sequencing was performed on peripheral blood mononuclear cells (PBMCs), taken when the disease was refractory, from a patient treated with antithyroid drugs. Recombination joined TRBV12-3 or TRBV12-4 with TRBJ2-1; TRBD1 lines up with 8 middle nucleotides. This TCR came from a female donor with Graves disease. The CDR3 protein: CASSLDGTGDNEQFF. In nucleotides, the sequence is TGTGCCAGCAGTTTAGACGGGACAGGAGACAATGAGCAGTTCTTC.